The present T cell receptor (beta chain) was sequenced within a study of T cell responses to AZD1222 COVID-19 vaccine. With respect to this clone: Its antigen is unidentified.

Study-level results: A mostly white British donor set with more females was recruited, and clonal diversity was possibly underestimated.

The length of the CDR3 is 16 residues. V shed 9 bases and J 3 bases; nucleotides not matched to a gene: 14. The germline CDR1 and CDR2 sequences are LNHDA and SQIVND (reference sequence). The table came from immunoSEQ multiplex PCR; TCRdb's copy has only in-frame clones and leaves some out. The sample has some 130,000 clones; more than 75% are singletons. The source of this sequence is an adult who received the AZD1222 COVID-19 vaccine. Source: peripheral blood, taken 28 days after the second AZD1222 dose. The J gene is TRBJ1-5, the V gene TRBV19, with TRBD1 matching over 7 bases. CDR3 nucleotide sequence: TGTGCCAGCCTCTCCCTAGCGGGACAGCCCAATCAGCCCCAGCATTTT. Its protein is CASLSLAGQPNQPQHF.